A selection of T cell receptor beta chains follows, all from one sample in a study of low-dose radiotherapy and immunotherapy resistance in tumors. MiXCR, run by TCRdb on the reads, gives a single entry per CDR3 protein. Of about 60,000 distinct CDR3 sequences listed, roughly 24% were seen once; the top ten hold approximately 5.3%. Here the sequenced sample was PBMCs, taken before treatment. The receptors shown here come from a male donor with prostate cancer. Both conserved end residues are part of each CDR3. D genes are given only for firm matches. For some rows the clone size is stated as once, few or many, or as a class when expanded; others skip it.

CDR3aa: CASSLLGGASYNEQFF; CDR3nt: TGTGCCAGCAGCCTCCTTGGAGGGGCCTCCTACAATGAGCAGTTCTTC; d_gene: NA; v_gene: TRBV3-1; j_gene: TRBJ2-1; len: 16; abundance: many
CDR3aa: CASSLDGSYEQYF; CDR3nt: TGTGCCAGCAGCTTGGACGGTTCTTACGAGCAGTACTTC; d_gene: NA; v_gene: TRBV5-8; j_gene: TRBJ2-7; len: 13; abundance: NA
CDR3aa: CASSLGGQRNQPQHF; CDR3nt: TGTGCCAGCAGTTTAGGTGGACAGCGCAATCAGCCCCAGCATTTT; d_gene: NA; v_gene: TRBV28; j_gene: TRBJ1-5; len: 15; abundance: many
CDR3aa: CASSQEGLHLPQSEQYF; CDR3nt: TGTGCCAGCAGCCAAGAGGGCCTTCACCTCCCTCAGAGCGAGCAGTACTTC; d_gene: NA; v_gene: TRBV3-1; j_gene: TRBJ2-7; len: 17; abundance: many
CDR3aa: CASKGGYGATDTQYF; CDR3nt: TGTGCCAGCAAAGGGGGGTATGGTGCCACAGATACGCAGTATTTT; d_gene: NA; v_gene: TRBV2; j_gene: TRBJ2-3; len: 15; abundance: NA
CDR3aa: CASSITPGRNEQYF; CDR3nt: TGCGCCAGCAGCATTACACCAGGGAGGAACGAGCAGTACTTC; d_gene: NA; v_gene: TRBV5-1; j_gene: TRBJ2-7; len: 14; abundance: NA
CDR3aa: CSVEVAQKETQYF; CDR3nt: TGCAGCGTTGAAGTTGCGCAGAAAGAGACCCAGTACTTC; d_gene: NA; v_gene: TRBV29-1; j_gene: TRBJ2-5; len: 13; abundance: many
CDR3aa: CASSSGSGMLEQFF; CDR3nt: TGTGCCAGCAGCTCCGGTAGCGGGATGCTTGAGCAGTTCTTC; d_gene: TRBD2; v_gene: TRBV7-9; j_gene: TRBJ2-1; len: 14; abundance: many
CDR3aa: CASSYRGNQPQHF; CDR3nt: TGTGCCAGCAGTTACAGGGGCAATCAGCCCCAGCATTTT; d_gene: NA; v_gene: TRBV6-5; j_gene: TRBJ1-5; len: 13; abundance: many
CDR3aa: CASSWGLDRHTGELFF; CDR3nt: TGCGCCAGCAGCTGGGGACTAGACCGACACACCGGGGAGCTGTTTTTT; d_gene: TRBD2; v_gene: TRBV5-1; j_gene: TRBJ2-2; len: 16; abundance: NA
CDR3aa: CASSLGAPKEKLFF; CDR3nt: TGCGCCAGCAGCTTGGGGGCCCCAAAGGAAAAACTGTTTTTT; d_gene: NA; v_gene: TRBV5-1; j_gene: TRBJ1-4; len: 14; abundance: many
CDR3aa: CASMAGAQKNNEQFF; CDR3nt: TGTGCCAGCATGGCGGGGGCCCAAAAAAACAATGAGCAGTTCTTC; d_gene: NA; v_gene: TRBV6-2/TRBV6-3; j_gene: TRBJ2-1; len: 15; abundance: NA
CDR3aa: CATSDFVGTNTGELFF; CDR3nt: TGTGCCACCAGTGATTTTGTAGGTACGAACACCGGGGAGCTGTTTTTT; d_gene: NA; v_gene: TRBV24-1; j_gene: TRBJ2-2; len: 16; abundance: NA
CDR3aa: CSALKPGQGNQPQHF; CDR3nt: TGCAGTGCGCTAAAACCGGGACAGGGCAATCAGCCCCAGCATTTT; d_gene: TRBD1; v_gene: TRBV20-1; j_gene: TRBJ1-5; len: 15; abundance: NA
CDR3aa: CASSAFETGKRYGYTF; CDR3nt: TGTGCCAGCAGTGCTTTTGAGACAGGGAAAAGATATGGCTACACCTTC; d_gene: TRBD1; v_gene: TRBV28; j_gene: TRBJ1-2; len: 16; abundance: many